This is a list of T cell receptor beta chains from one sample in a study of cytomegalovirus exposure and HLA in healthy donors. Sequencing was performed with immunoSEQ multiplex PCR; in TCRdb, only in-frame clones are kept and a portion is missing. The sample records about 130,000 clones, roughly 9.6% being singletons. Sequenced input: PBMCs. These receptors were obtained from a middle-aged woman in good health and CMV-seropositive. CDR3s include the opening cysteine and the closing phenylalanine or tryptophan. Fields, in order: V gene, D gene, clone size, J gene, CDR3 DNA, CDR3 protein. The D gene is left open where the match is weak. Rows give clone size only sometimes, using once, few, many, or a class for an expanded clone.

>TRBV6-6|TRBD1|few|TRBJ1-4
TGTGCCAGCAGTCCGTCAGGGGGCGGATATGAAAAACTGTTTTTT
CASSPSGGGYEKLFF
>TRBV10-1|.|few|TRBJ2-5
TGCGCCAGCAGTGAGAGCAGCCCGGGGACCCAGTACTTC
CASSESSPGTQYF
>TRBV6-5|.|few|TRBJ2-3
TGTGCCAGCAGGTTCTCGGGCACAGATACGCAGTATTTT
CASRFSGTDTQYF
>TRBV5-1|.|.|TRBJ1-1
TGCGCCAGCGAAGAGGTGGGGGGGCTGAACACTGAAGCTTTCTTT
CASEEVGGLNTEAFF
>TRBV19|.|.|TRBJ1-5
TGTGCCAGTAGTGAGTCGGGTAATCAGCCCCAGCATTTT
CASSESGNQPQHF
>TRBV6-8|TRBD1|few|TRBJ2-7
TGCCACGATTTCACCGACAGGGAAGCCTCCTCCTACGAGCAGTACTTC
CHDFTDREASSYEQYF
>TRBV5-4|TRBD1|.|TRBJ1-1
TGTGCCAGCAGACCCGCCAGGGGGAATGTCACTGAAGCTTTCTTT
CASRPARGNVTEAFF
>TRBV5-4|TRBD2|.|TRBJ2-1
TGTGCCAGCAGCTCCAGTACTGCTAGCGGGGGGCCCTACAATGAGCAGTTCTTC
CASSSSTASGGPYNEQFF
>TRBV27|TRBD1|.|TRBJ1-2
TGTGCCAGCAGTTTAGTGGGACAGGGGGCTCGGGGCTACACCTTC
CASSLVGQGARGYTF
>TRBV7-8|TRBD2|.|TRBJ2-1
TGTGCCAGCAGCTACGGCGGGGGGGCCTACAATGAGCAGTTCTTC
CASSYGGGAYNEQFF
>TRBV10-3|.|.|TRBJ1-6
TGTGCCATCACCGAAGGGGATTCACCCCTCCACTTT
CAITEGDSPLHF
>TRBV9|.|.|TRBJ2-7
TGTGCCAGCAGCTTCCTCTCGACGGGTTTCTACGAGCAGTACTTC
CASSFLSTGFYEQYF
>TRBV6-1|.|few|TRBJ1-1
TGTGCCAGCAGTGGACAACGAGGATCAGGGAGGACTGAAGCTTTCTTT
CASSGQRGSGRTEAFF
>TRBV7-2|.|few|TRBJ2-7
TGTGCCAGCAGCTCCCGGGGGGCCACCTCCTACGAGCAGTACTTC
CASSSRGATSYEQYF
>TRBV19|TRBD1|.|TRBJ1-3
TGTGCCAGCCGAAGGCAGGGGGCTTATGGAAACACCATATATTTT
CASRRQGAYGNTIYF
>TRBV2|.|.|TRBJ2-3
TGTGCCAGCAGTGTAGGTGGGGGGACAGATACGCAGTATTTT
CASSVGGGTDTQYF